The clone carrying this T cell receptor (beta chain) has just a few counts. V dropped 4 bases and J dropped 6 bases, with 14 bases sitting between them. The germline V gene encodes CDR1 SGHRS and CDR2 YFSETQ. The CDR3 runs to 14 residues. This specimen comes from a study of regulatory T cells in long-lasting Graves disease. Study context: Those Graves' patients who were newly diagnosed had been on antithyroid drugs under 3 months.

iRepertoire HTBI primers and Arm-PCR of CDR3 regions built TCR beta libraries. TCRdb reprocessed the multiplex PCR reads via MiXCR and lists one record per CDR3 protein. The sample lists about 220,000 distinct CDR3 sequences; roughly 19% were seen once. Documented time point: newly diagnosed GD, antithyroid drugs for less than 3 months. From PBMCs, RNA was extracted and then used to make the TCR library. In addition, the sample was reused for a study of T cells in Graves' hyperthyroidism and ophthalmopathy.

This sequence joins TRBV5-1 and TRBJ2-1; D is possibly TRBD2 (5 bases). The clonotype comes from a woman aged 25-40 years with Graves disease. The sample consisted of peripheral blood mononuclear cells (PBMCs), taken at new diagnosis, from a patient treated with antithyroid drugs. The CDR3 DNA sequence: TGCGCCAGCAGCACCGGGGTGGGGTTCAATGAGCAGTTCTTC. Protein sequence: CASSTGVGFNEQFF.